These 23 T cell receptor beta chains came from one sample sequenced in a study of siplizumab effects on memory and regulatory T cells. This table comes from immunoSEQ multiplex PCR, and its TCRdb copy is limited to in-frame clones, with some not included. This table has 50,000 to 55,000 clones, 95% to 97% appearing once. Sequences were obtained from naive CD4+ T cells sorted from blood. Source of these receptors: a human donor in good health.

The chain has TRBV28 and TRBJ1-3, with TRBD1 as a possible D gene (5 bases). Germline CDR1 MDHEN, CDR2 SYDVKM. V was clipped by 0 bases and J by 0 bases, with 6 bases between them. This CDR3 is built from 15 residues. The CDR3, as DNA: TGTGCCAGCAGTTTATGGACAGCCTCTGGAAACACCATATATTTT. Protein sequence: CASSLWTASGNTIYF.

The chain has TRBV2 and TRBJ2-1, with 11 bases fitting TRBD2. Losses at the gene ends were 10 bases for V and 4 bases for J; bases not matched to a gene: 3. Germline lookup yields CDR1 SNHLY and CDR2 FYNNEI. The CDR3 is made up of 13 amino acids. This CDR3 is CATGTSGYNEQFF. The CDR3 DNA follows: TGTGCCACAGGGACTAGCGGTTACAATGAGCAGTTCTTC.

The rearrangement links TRBV6-5 to TRBJ2-7, with TRBD1 identical over 12 bases. The CDR3 consists of 14 residues. V shed 6 bases and J 6 bases; nucleotides not matched to a gene: 6. CDR1 is MNHEY, CDR2 SVGAGI, per germline. This CDR3 reads CASRRDRGLGEQYF. The CDR3 bases are TGTGCCAGCAGGCGGGACAGGGGGCTGGGCGAGCAGTACTTC.

This chain links TRBV29-1 with TRBJ2-1, with 14 bases identical to TRBD2. The germline gives CDR1 SQVTM, CDR2 ANQGSEA. J gave up 4 bases and V 6 bases, and 8 bases lay outside the gene matches. This CDR3 region has 16 residues. CDR3 DNA: TGCAGCGTGCCGGGACTAGCGGGAGAAAGGTACAATGAGCAGTTCTTC. Amino acids: CSVPGLAGERYNEQFF.

The CDR3 coding sequence is TGTGCCAGCAGCCTAATAGGGGGAAGCTCCTACGAGCAGTACTTC. Translated: CASSLIGGSSYEQYF. The chain links TRBV7-2 to TRBJ2-7, with a possible D match to TRBD1 (6 bases). The CDR3 runs 15 residues. The V end was cut by 5 bases, the J end by 0 bases, with 14 bases between. The germline CDR1 and CDR2 sequences are SGHTA and FQGNSA.

V gene TRBV28 combines with J gene TRBJ2-1; D not certain. There are 11 residues in the CDR3. The germline V and J ends were trimmed by 2 bases and 6 bases, with 2 bases remaining between them. Germline V gives CDR1 MDHEN, CDR2 SYDVKM. CDR3 protein: CASSLLNEQFF. The DNA of the CDR3 is TGTGCCAGCAGTTTACTCAATGAGCAGTTCTTC.

The V call is TRBV5-4, the J call TRBJ1-2, with 8 nucleotides matching TRBD1. The germline V gene encodes CDR1 SGHNT and CDR2 YYREEE (reference sequence). The CDR3 runs 14 residues. Trimming took 4 bases from V and 4 from J; bases not matched to a gene: 6. CDR3 amino acids: CASSAGQGPYGYTF. In nucleotides, the CDR3 is TGTGCCAGCAGCGCTGGACAGGGCCCCTATGGCTACACCTTC.

The rearrangement links TRBV7-8 to TRBJ1-3; no definite D call. There are 13 residues in the CDR3. Germline CDR1 is SGHVS and CDR2 is FQNEAQ. The V end was cut by 4 bases, the J end by 8 bases, with 12 bases between. For the CDR3, the DNA is TGTGCCAGCAGCTCCCGAGTGGGTGACACCATATATTTT. Translation gives CASSSRVGDTIYF.

The chain combines TRBV5-6 with TRBJ2-2; 7 nucleotides agree with TRBD2. Germline V gene data show CDR1 as SGHDT and CDR2 as YYEEEE. Losses at the gene ends were 7 bases for V and 8 bases for J; bases not matched to a gene: 14. The CDR3 extends over 15 amino acids. CDR3 nucleotide sequence: TGTGCCAGCGTTTTGGCTAGCGGAGGAAGGGGGGAGCTGTTTTTT. This gives the protein CASVLASGGRGELFF.

The chain recombines TRBV7-3 with TRBJ2-3; 11 bases are a match to TRBD1. This CDR3 comprises 17 residues. Germline assignment: CDR1 SGHTA and CDR2 FQGTGA. V dropped 5 bases and J dropped 3; count of bases not matched to a gene: 10. The CDR3 region is CASSGTGTGGRTDTQYF. Here the CDR3 DNA reads TGTGCCAGCAGCGGAACCGGGACAGGGGGTAGAACAGATACGCAGTATTTT.

This chain uses TRBV5-1 with TRBJ2-5, with 12 bases matching TRBD1. The CDR3 runs to 15 residues. The germline gives CDR1 SGHRS, CDR2 YFSETQ. The junction had 6 bases not matched to a gene; V was cut back by 4 bases and J by 5 bases. The CDR3 sequence: CASSGGTGGPETQYF. CDR3 sequence (DNA): TGCGCCAGCAGCGGGGGGACAGGGGGCCCGGAGACCCAGTACTTC.

This chain connects TRBV7-2 to TRBJ2-7; TRBD1 matches at 9 bases. V was clipped by 6 bases and J by 1 base; unmatched bases: 10. Germline V gene lookup returns CDR1 SGHTA and CDR2 FQGNSA. The CDR3 loop spans 16 amino acids. The CDR3, as DNA: TGTGCCAGCAGACTACAATCCGGGACAGGGTCCTACGAGCAGTACTTC. Its translation: CASRLQSGTGSYEQYF. Supplemented by reference TRBV7-2 and TRBJ2-7, the full variable domain reads GAGVSQSPSNKVTEKGKDVELRCDPISGHTALYWYRQSLGQGLEFLIYFQGNSAPDKSGLPSDRFSAERTGGSVSTLTIQRTQQEDSAVYLCASRLQSGTGSYEQYFGPGTRLTVT.

The V and J genes are TRBV2 and TRBJ1-2; 7 bases align to TRBD1. J was trimmed by 4 bases and V by 6 bases; bases with no gene match: 8. The length of the CDR3 is 14 residues. Germline assignment: CDR1 SNHLY and CDR2 FYNNEI. DNA of the CDR3: TGTGCCAGCAGCAGACAGGGAGGTGTCTATGGCTACACCTTC. Protein sequence: CASSRQGGVYGYTF. Full variable domain (rest looked up from reference TRBV2 and TRBJ1-2): EPEVTQTPSHQVTQMGQEVILRCVPISNHLYFYWYRQILGQKVEFLVSFYNNEISEKSEIFDDQFSVERPDGSNFTLKIRSTKLEDSAMYFCASSRQGGVYGYTFGSGTRLTVV.

The genes are TRBV6-6 and TRBJ1-4; weak D call: TRBD1 (6 bases). The CDR3 is made up of 16 amino acids. The V end lost 2 bases, the J end lost 7 bases, and 17 bases lay between the germline ends. Germline CDR1 and CDR2: MNHNY and SVGAGI (reference sequence). This CDR3 is CASSYAAGARGEKLFF. The CDR3 coding sequence is TGTGCCAGCAGTTACGCGGCAGGGGCTAGGGGTGAAAAACTGTTTTTT.

The rearrangement uses TRBV5-4 and TRBJ1-2, with TRBD1 identical over 7 bases. This CDR3 is 16 amino acids long. Trimming took 2 bases from V and 4 from J; bases not matched to a gene: 11. Looked up from germline, CDR1 is SGHNT and CDR2 is YYREEE (reference sequence). The CDR3, as DNA: TGTGCCAGCAGCTTCCCAGGAGGGGGCTCCTTCTATGGCTACACCTTC. This codes for CASSFPGGGSFYGYTF. The complete variable domain, with remaining parts taken from reference TRBV5-4 and TRBJ1-2, reads ETGVTQSPTHLIKTRGQQVTLRCSSQSGHNTVSWYQQALGQGPQFIFQYYREEENGRGNFPPRFSGLQFPNYSSELNVNALELDDSALYLCASSFPGGGSFYGYTFGSGTRLTVV.

The J gene is TRBJ2-7, the V gene TRBV28; possible D gene TRBD2, 5 bases. This CDR3 comprises 14 residues. Germline V gives CDR1 MDHEN, CDR2 SYDVKM. Between the trimmed V and J ends, which lost 6 bases and 2 bases, there was a span of 14 bases. CDR3 sequence (DNA): TGTGCCAGCAGGGTGCCCAGGAGGCCCTACGAGCAGTACTTC. Translated: CASRVPRRPYEQYF. Drawing the rest from reference TRBV28 and TRBJ2-7, the complete variable domain is DVKVTQSSRYLVKRTGEKVFLECVQDMDHENMFWYRQDPGLGLRLIYFSYDVKMKEKGDIPEGYSVSREKKERFSLILESASTNQTSMYLCASRVPRRPYEQYFGPGTRLTVT.

The genes are TRBV11-3 and TRBJ2-1; 9 positions match TRBD1. V dropped 4 bases and J dropped 8; count of bases not matched to a gene: 9. The CDR3 has 15 residues. Germline V CDR1 and CDR2: SGHNT, YENEEA. The CDR3: CASSSRDRVFDEQFF. Here the CDR3 DNA reads TGTGCCAGCAGCTCGCGGGACAGGGTTTTTGATGAGCAGTTCTTC.

J is TRBJ2-1 and V is TRBV6-5; 10 positions match TRBD2. The CDR3 sequence is 14 residues long. With 5 bases clipped from V and 6 bases from J, the junction kept 4 bases outside the gene matches. Germline CDR1 reads MNHEY; CDR2 reads SVGAGI. DNA for the CDR3: TGTGCCAGCAGTGTAGCGGGAGGCGGCAATGAGCAGTTCTTC. It codes for CASSVAGGGNEQFF.

The chain carries TRBV11-2 and TRBJ2-2; the D gene is possibly TRBD2 (5 bases). Germline V gene sequence: CDR1 SGHAT, CDR2 FQNNGV. V was cut by 5 bases and J by 6 bases, with 13 bases left in between. The CDR3 spans 14 residues. The CDR3 sequence is CASSMRVGAGELFF. The CDR3 nucleotides are TGTGCCAGCAGCATGCGGGTTGGGGCCGGGGAGCTGTTTTTT.

The V call is TRBV11-3, the J call TRBJ2-3; perhaps D is TRBD1 or TRBD2 (5 bases each). CDR3 length: 14 amino acids. V shed 0 bases and J shed 7 bases, with 11 bases lying between them. Germline values: CDR1 SGHNT, CDR2 YENEEA. The CDR3 region is CASSLDEGLHTQYF. The CDR3 nucleotides read TGTGCCAGCAGCTTAGATGAGGGGTTACATACGCAGTATTTT.

This chain uses TRBV5-3 with TRBJ1-4; unclear D gene. TRBV5-3 is known as an ORF, though its function is uncertain. V lost 4 bases to trimming and J lost 10 bases, with 14 bases between them. The CDR3 totals 13 residues. In DNA, the CDR3 is TGTGCCAGAAGCGGAGGCCCCGGCGGAAAACTGTTTTTT. Encoded protein: CARSGGPGGKLFF.

The chain joins TRBV5-5 to TRBJ1-5; 9 bases line up with TRBD1. V was clipped by 3 bases and J by 2 bases; unmatched bases: 3. Germline V gives CDR1 SGHKS, CDR2 YYEKEE (reference sequence). The CDR3 is 15 residues long. The DNA for the CDR3 is TGTGCCAGCAGCTGGGACAGGGCTGGCAATCAGCCCCAGCATTTT. Translated, it gives CASSWDRAGNQPQHF.

This chain connects TRBV19 to TRBJ2-6; TRBD1 is a possible D gene (6 bases). Germline loops: CDR1 LNHDA, CDR2 SQIVND (reference sequence). The CDR3 contains 18 residues. The V end was cut by 5 bases, the J end by 4 bases, with 21 bases between. The CDR3 loop reads CASSFLGRGRSGANVLTF. The DNA of the CDR3 is TGTGCCAGTAGTTTCTTGGGCAGGGGTCGTTCAGGGGCCAACGTCCTGACTTTC.